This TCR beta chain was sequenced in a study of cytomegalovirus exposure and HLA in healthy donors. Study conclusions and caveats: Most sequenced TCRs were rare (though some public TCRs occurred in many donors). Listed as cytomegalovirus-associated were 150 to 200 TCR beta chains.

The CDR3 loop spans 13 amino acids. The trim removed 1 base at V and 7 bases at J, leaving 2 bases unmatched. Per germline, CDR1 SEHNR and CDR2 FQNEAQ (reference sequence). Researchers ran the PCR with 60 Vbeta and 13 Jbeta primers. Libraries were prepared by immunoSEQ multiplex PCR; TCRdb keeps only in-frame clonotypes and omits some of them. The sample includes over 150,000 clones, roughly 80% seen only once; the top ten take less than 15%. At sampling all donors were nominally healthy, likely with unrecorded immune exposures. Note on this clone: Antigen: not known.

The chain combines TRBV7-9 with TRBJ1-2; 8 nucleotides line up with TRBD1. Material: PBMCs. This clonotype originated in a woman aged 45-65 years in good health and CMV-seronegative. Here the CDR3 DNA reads TGTGCCAGCAGCTTAGGGACAGGGTTTGGCTACACCTTC. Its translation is CASSLGTGFGYTF.